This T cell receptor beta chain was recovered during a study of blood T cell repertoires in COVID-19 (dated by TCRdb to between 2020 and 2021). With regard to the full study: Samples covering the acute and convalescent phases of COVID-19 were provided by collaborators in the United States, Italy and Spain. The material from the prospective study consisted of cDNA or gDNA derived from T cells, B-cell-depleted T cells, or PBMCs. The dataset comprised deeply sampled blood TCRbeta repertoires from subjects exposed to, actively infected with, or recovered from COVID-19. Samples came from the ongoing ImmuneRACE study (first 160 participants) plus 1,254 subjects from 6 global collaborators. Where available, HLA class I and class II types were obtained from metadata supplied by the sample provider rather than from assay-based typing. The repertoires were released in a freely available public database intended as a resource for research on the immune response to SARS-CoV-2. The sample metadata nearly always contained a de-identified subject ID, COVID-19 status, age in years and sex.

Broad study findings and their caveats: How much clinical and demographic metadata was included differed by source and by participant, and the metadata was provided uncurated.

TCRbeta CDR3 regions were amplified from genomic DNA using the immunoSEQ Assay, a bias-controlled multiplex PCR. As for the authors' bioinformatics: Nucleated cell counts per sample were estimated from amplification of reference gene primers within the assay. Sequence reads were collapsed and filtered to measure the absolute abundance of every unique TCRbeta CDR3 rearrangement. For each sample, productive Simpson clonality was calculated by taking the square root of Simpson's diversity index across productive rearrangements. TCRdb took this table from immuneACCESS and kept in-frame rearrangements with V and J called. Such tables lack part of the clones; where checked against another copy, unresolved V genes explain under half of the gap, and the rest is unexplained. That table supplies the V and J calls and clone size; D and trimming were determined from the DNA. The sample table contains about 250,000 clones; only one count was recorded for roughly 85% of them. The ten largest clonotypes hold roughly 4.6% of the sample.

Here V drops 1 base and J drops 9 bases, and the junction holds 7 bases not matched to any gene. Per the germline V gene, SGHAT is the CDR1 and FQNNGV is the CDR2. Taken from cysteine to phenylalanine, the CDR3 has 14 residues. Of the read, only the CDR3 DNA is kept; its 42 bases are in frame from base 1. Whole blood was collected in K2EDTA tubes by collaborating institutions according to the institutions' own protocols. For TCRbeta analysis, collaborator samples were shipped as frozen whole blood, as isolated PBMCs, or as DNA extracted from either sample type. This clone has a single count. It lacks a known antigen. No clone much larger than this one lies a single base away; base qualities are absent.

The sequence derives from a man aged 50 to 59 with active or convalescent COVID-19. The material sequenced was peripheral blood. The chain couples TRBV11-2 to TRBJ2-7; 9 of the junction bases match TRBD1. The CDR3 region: CASSLADRGRWQYF. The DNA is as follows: TGTGCCAGCAGCTTAGCGGACAGGGGACGATGGCAGTACTTC.